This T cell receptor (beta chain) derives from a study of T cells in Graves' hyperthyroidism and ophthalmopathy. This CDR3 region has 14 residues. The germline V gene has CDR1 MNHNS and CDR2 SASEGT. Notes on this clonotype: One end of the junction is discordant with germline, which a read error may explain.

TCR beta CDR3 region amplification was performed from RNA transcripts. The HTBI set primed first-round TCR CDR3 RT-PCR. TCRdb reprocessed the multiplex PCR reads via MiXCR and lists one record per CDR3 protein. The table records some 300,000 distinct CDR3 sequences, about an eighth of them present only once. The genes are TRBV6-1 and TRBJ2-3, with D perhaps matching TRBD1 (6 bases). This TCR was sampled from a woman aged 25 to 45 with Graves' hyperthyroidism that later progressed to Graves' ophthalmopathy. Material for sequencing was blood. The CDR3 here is CASSELSSGDTLYF. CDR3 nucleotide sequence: TGTGCCAGCAGTGAGTTGTCTTCAGGGGATACGCTGTATTTT.